The 2 T cell receptor beta chains presented below share a single source sample, sequenced in a study of control samples from healthy donors and cancer patients. Profiling relied on immunoSEQ multiplex PCR, and the TCRdb table lists in-frame clones only, not all of them. The sample records 150,000 or so clones, more than 85% being singletons. The sequenced sample was blood. The receptors shown here come from a young man in good health.

The CDR3 DNA reads as TGTGCCAGCAGTTTAGGGGACAGGATAAATACCTTC. Its translation: CASSLGDRINTF. This chain connects TRBV12-3 or TRBV12-4 to TRBJ1-2, with TRBD1 matching over 8 bases. The CDR3 totals 12 residues. The V segment lost 1 base and the J segment 14 bases; nucleotides outside the gene matches: 6.

The chain combines TRBV27 with TRBJ2-2; the D is unclear. V lost 7 bases to trimming and J lost 6 bases, with 18 bases between them. In germline, CDR1 is MNHEY, CDR2 SMNVEV (reference sequence). There are 15 residues in the CDR3. DNA for the CDR3: TGTGCCAGCACCCGGCGCCTAGATCAAGCCGGGGAGCTGTTTTTT. This encodes CASTRRLDQAGELFF.